This note documents a single TCR beta chain sequence. The record originates from a study of blood T cell repertoires in COVID-19. Study in general: Spain, Italy and the United States supplied samples that represented acute and convalescent COVID-19.

Grouping used clinical history reported by participants in a survey and questionnaire. In Cohort 3, a recovered donor had either two negative PCRs, clearance, or symptom resolution. This CDR3 comprises 15 residues. J gave up 5 bases and V 2 bases, and 6 bases lay outside the gene matches. Germline values: CDR1 MNHEY, CDR2 SMNVEV (reference sequence). Original handling: Counts of nucleated cells, estimated from reference gene primer amplification, were obtained. TCRdb's table, derived via immunoSEQ multiplex PCR, lists solely in-frame clones and lacks some. That table gives V, J and clone size, and the DNA gave D and trimming. The top ten hold 0.9% to 1.5% of the sample, which has about 380,000 clones, 88% seen once.

Sequenced input: PBMCs or T cells enriched from blood (not recorded which). This chain uses TRBV27 with TRBJ2-5; 9 bases agree with TRBD2. The sequence was collected from a woman aged 18-29 years who had recovered from COVID-19. CDR3 bases: TGTGCCAGCAGTTTACTGGCGGGGGGGCCGGAGACCCAGTACTTC. Protein sequence: CASSLLAGGPETQYF.